These T cell receptor beta chains were read from a single sample in a study of T cell responses to AZD1222 COVID-19 vaccine. Sequenced by immunoSEQ multiplex PCR; TCRdb stores in-frame clones only, minus some. The sample yields 95,000 to 100,000 clones, 80% to 90% seen once. The sequencing used peripheral blood, collected 28 days after the second AZD1222 dose. Receptors were obtained from an adult who received the AZD1222 COVID-19 vaccine. The CDR3 runs from the conserved cysteine through the conserved F or W. A D gene is named only where the DNA matches it firmly. The size of a clone is reported for some rows only, either as once, few or many, or as a class for expanded clones.

size | J | D | V | DNA | CDR3
once | TRBJ2-3 | TRBD2 | TRBV14 | TGTGCCAGCAGCCAAGACCGAGCGGGGGGGCCTGGAGATACGCAGTATTTT | CASSQDRAGGPGDTQYF
. | TRBJ1-2 | TRBD1 | TRBV30 | TGTGCCTGGAGTGCGGGACAGCCCTATGGCTACACCTTC | CAWSAGQPYGYTF
. | TRBJ2-1 | TRBD2 | TRBV18 | TGTGCCAGCTCACCGACTAGCGGGACCCTGGGCAATGAGCAGTTCTTC | CASSPTSGTLGNEQFF
. | TRBJ2-3 | . | TRBV5-1 | TGCGCCAGCAGGTCTGGTGGGGAGTTGGATACGCAGTATTTT | CASRSGGELDTQYF
. | TRBJ2-3 | . | TRBV19 | TGTGCCAGTAACAACTGGCCGGGTTCAGGGATAACAGATACGCAGTATTTT | CASNNWPGSGITDTQYF
. | TRBJ2-7 | . | TRBV4-3 | TGCGCCAGCAGCCAAGAGAGGGCCAGGCTCTACGAGCAGTACTTC | CASSQERARLYEQYF
. | TRBJ2-3 | . | TRBV21-1 | TGTGCCAGCAGCAACACAGATACGCAGTATTTT | CASSNTDTQYF
. | TRBJ1-1 | TRBD1 | TRBV4-1 | TGCGCCAGCAGCCGGGGACAGGGAGTCCTTCGAGACACTGAAGCTTTCTTT | CASSRGQGVLRDTEAFF
. | TRBJ1-6 | . | TRBV5-1 | TGCGCCAGCAGCTCGAGGGGGGTTCCGGGGAATTCACCCCTCCACTTT | CASSSRGVPGNSPLHF
once | TRBJ1-3 | TRBD1 | TRBV3-1/TRBV3-2 | TGTGCCAGCAGCAACGTTTTCAGGGGGAGAAACACCATATATTTT | CASSNVFRGRNTIYF
. | TRBJ2-5 | . | TRBV2 | TGTGCCAGCAGTGAGGGGAGAGAGACCCAGTACTTC | CASSEGRETQYF
. | TRBJ2-7 | TRBD1 | TRBV29-1 | TGCAGCGCAGGGGGACAGGGCCACGAGCAGTACTTC | CSAGGQGHEQYF
. | TRBJ2-5 | . | TRBV5-1 | TGCGCCAGCAGCTTTTCAGGGGAAGTGGAGACCCAGTACTTC | CASSFSGEVETQYF
. | TRBJ2-1 | TRBD2 | TRBV6-5 | TGTGCCAGCAGGGTAGCGGGTGGTAGTGAGCAGTTCTTC | CASRVAGGSEQFF
. | TRBJ1-2 | . | TRBV19 | TGTGCCAGTAGTGTAGGACCGGGCTACACCTTC | CASSVGPGYTF
. | TRBJ2-1 | . | TRBV7-3 | TGTGCCAGCAGCCCCAGCTTTTTGGGATCCAATGAGCAGTTCTTC | CASSPSFLGSNEQFF
. | TRBJ2-7 | . | TRBV4-1 | TGCGCCAGCAGCCAAGGGCTCCAGTCGCCCTACGAGCAGTACTTC | CASSQGLQSPYEQYF
. | TRBJ2-7 | . | TRBV14 | TGTGCCAGCAGCCTTCGCGGCGGGGCTCCCTACGAGCAGTACTTC | CASSLRGGAPYEQYF
. | TRBJ1-3 | . | TRBV9 | TGTGCCAGCAGCGTAGAGTCTTTGTCCTCTGGAAACACCATATATTTT | CASSVESLSSGNTIYF
. | TRBJ1-3 | . | TRBV6-5 | TGTGCCAGCAGTTACGGCCAGGGCGGCTCTGGAAACACCATATATTTT | CASSYGQGGSGNTIYF
. | TRBJ2-3 | TRBD2 | TRBV5-4 | TGTGCCAGCAGCTGGGGTAGCGGGACAGATACGCAGTATTTT | CASSWGSGTDTQYF
few | TRBJ1-1 | TRBD1 | TRBV27 | TGTGCCAGCAGTTTAACCCACAGGGGGCTCAGACTGAACACTGAAGCTTTCTTT | CASSLTHRGLRLNTEAFF
. | TRBJ2-7 | TRBD2 | TRBV27 | TGTGCCAGCAGTTTAGGGAGGGCCGGAGACGAGCAGTACTTC | CASSLGRAGDEQYF
. | TRBJ2-2 | . | TRBV10-3 | TGTGCCATCAGTGAGTACCAGGCGGATACGAACACCGGGGAGCTGTTTTTT | CAISEYQADTNTGELFF
. | TRBJ2-1 | . | TRBV6-5 | TGTGCCAGCAGTTACGGGTTAAGCTCCTACAATGAGCAGTTCTTC | CASSYGLSSYNEQFF
. | TRBJ2-1 | . | TRBV18 | TGTGCCAGCTCACCAGGTTTAGAGCAGTTCTTC | CASSPGLEQFF
once | TRBJ2-7 | . | TRBV12-3/TRBV12-4 | TGTGCCAGCAGGGCGGTAGGAGGCTACGAGCAGTACTTC | CASRAVGGYEQYF
. | TRBJ1-3 | . | TRBV9 | TGTGCCAGCAGCGCCTCTGGAAACACCATATATTTT | CASSASGNTIYF
. | TRBJ2-5 | TRBD1 | TRBV19 | TGTGCCAGTGCCGGGACAGTCCAAGAGACCCAGTACTTC | CASAGTVQETQYF
. | TRBJ1-4 | TRBD1 | TRBV7-9 | TGTGCCAGCAGCTCCTTACCCGGGACAGGGGCAACTAATGAAAAACTGTTTTTT | CASSSLPGTGATNEKLFF